The T cell receptor (beta chain) under discussion was sequenced for a study of T cells in Graves' hyperthyroidism and ophthalmopathy. Across the whole study: Peripheral blood was taken when the disease was first diagnosed, before any treatment began.

General study findings and limits: The majority of expanded thyroid clonotypes above 0.001 also appeared in blood. A 13 V-J model separated ophthalmopathy from stable hyperthyroidism. The model forecast ophthalmopathy, anticipating it by a median around 6.5 months before onset.

The CDR3 regions of TCR beta were amplified from RNA transcripts. HTBI primers were employed in a first-round RT-PCR of the TCR CDR3. TCRdb recomputed calls from the multiplex PCR reads with MiXCR, one row per CDR3 protein. The data hold about 610,000 distinct CDR3 sequences, with over 12% observed a single time. The CDR3 has 15 residues. J lost 4 bases, V lost 4 bases, and 4 bases had no gene match. Germline V CDR1 and CDR2: MNHEY, SMNVEV (reference sequence). This clonotype was counted ten times or more. Its antigen is undetermined. The chain joins TRBV27 to TRBJ1-5, with 10 bases identical to TRBD1. The sample was blood. The clonotype originates from a woman between 40 and 50 years old with Graves' ophthalmopathy. CDR3 sequence reads: CASSSGTGANQPQHF. The CDR3 region has the DNA TGTGCCAGCAGTTCAGGGACAGGGGCTAATCAGCCCCAGCATTTT.